The 22 T cell receptor beta chains below come from one sample, sequenced in a study of CD8+ T cells in alopecia areata. The sequencing template was cDNA reverse transcribed from extracted RNA. The method was immunoSEQ multiplex PCR; TCRdb's version includes in-frame clones alone and lacks a portion of them. Among over 95,000 clones listed, more than 35% were seen once. Sequenced material: CD4+ T cells sorted from blood. Receptors originate from a human donor with alopecia areata.

The genes are TRBV4-2 and TRBJ2-7; 12 bases agree with TRBD2. Germline V gene lookup returns CDR1 LGHNA and CDR2 YNFKEQ. V was pared by 7 bases and J by 7 bases, with 11 bases of the junction left unmatched. The CDR3 sequence is 15 residues long. The CDR3 nucleotides read TGTGCCAGCAAATCGGAACTAGCGGGGGGTCTTGAGCAGTACTTC. Its translation: CASKSELAGGLEQYF.

V is TRBV5-1 and J is TRBJ2-7; 7 nucleotides align to TRBD1. V trimming: 0 bases; J trimming: 2 bases; junction bases outside the gene matches: 2. This CDR3 is built from 14 residues. The germline CDR1 and CDR2 sequences are SGHRS and YFSETQ. CDR3 sequence: CASSLGDRAYEQYF. In nucleotides, the CDR3 is TGCGCCAGCAGCTTGGGGGACAGAGCCTACGAGCAGTACTTC.

This chain links TRBV28 with TRBJ1-1, with D uncertain. The CDR3 loop spans 14 amino acids. CDR1 and CDR2 (germline): MDHEN, SYDVKM. V was trimmed by 2 bases and J by 0 bases, leaving 7 bases between them. The CDR3 DNA is TGTGCCAGCAGTTTAGGAGGGTTGAACACTGAAGCTTTCTTT. Translating it yields CASSLGGLNTEAFF.

The CDR3 DNA reads as TGTGCCAGCAGCTCGGGGCAGAGCGAGACCCAGTACTTC. It specifies CASSSGQSETQYF. J is TRBJ2-5 and V is TRBV7-2; tentatively, D is TRBD1 or TRBD2 (5 bases each). V lost 4 bases to trimming and J lost 5 bases, with 11 bases between them. The germline V gene has CDR1 SGHTA and CDR2 FQGNSA. The CDR3 is made up of 13 amino acids.

This clone came up a few times. The V and J genes are TRBV29-1 and TRBJ1-2; maybe TRBD1 (6 bases). Per the germline V gene, CDR1 is SQVTM and CDR2 is ANQGSEA. The germline V and J ends were trimmed by 3 bases and 9 bases, with 14 bases remaining between them. This CDR3 contains 12 residues. Written as DNA, the CDR3 is TGCAGCGTTGATTTACAGGGTGTTCGCTACACCTTC. This encodes CSVDLQGVRYTF.

The chain is built from TRBV28 and TRBJ1-1; TRBD1 matches 8 bases. With V trimmed by 1 base and J by 6 bases, 10 bases remained unmatched. This CDR3 is built from 16 residues. Germline CDR1 MDHEN, CDR2 SYDVKM. The CDR3 nucleotides read TGTGCCAGCAGTTTATCGTTCAGGGGGCGCTTGGCTGAAGCTTTCTTT. This translates into CASSLSFRGRLAEAFF. The variable domain in full, completed from reference TRBV28 and TRBJ1-1, reads DVKVTQSSRYLVKRTGEKVFLECVQDMDHENMFWYRQDPGLGLRLIYFSYDVKMKEKGDIPEGYSVSREKKERFSLILESASTNQTSMYLCASSLSFRGRLAEAFFGQGTRLTVV.

The table lists this clone with a count of one. V gene TRBV9 combines with J gene TRBJ1-2; D gene unclear. CDR1 SGDLS and CDR2 YYNGEE come from the germline V gene. CDR3 size: 12 residues. V was shortened by 0 bases and J by 6 bases, with 6 bases between the two germline ends. The CDR3 bases are TGTGCCAGCAGCGTAGACGAGGATGGCTACACCTTC. This gives the protein CASSVDEDGYTF.

This clone was counted between two and nine times. The J gene is TRBJ2-7, the V gene TRBV28; 9 bases map to TRBD1. This CDR3 comprises 14 residues. CDR1 is MDHEN, CDR2 SYDVKM, per germline. The ends lost 7 bases at V and 2 bases at J; junction bases unmatched: 6. The CDR3 DNA reads as TGTGCCAGCAAGCGCCGGGACAGGGCCTACGAGCAGTACTTC. It specifies CASKRRDRAYEQYF. The full variable domain, its missing parts supplied by reference TRBV28 and TRBJ2-7, is DVKVTQSSRYLVKRTGEKVFLECVQDMDHENMFWYRQDPGLGLRLIYFSYDVKMKEKGDIPEGYSVSREKKERFSLILESASTNQTSMYLCASKRRDRAYEQYFGPGTRLTVT.

This clone was recorded a few times. The V call is TRBV7-9, the J call TRBJ2-7, with TRBD1 identical over 10 bases. Germline-derived CDR1 and CDR2 are SEHNR and FQNEAQ (reference sequence). The CDR3 covers 18 residues. With V trimmed by 0 bases and J by 7 bases, 15 bases remained unmatched. The CDR3 DNA reads TGTGCCAGCAGCTTAGCGGCCCACAGGGACAGGGGTTTAAGGGAGCAGTACTTC. Its protein product is CASSLAAHRDRGLREQYF.

The chain carries TRBV29-1 and TRBJ1-5; tentatively, D is TRBD1 (5 bases). V gave up 4 bases and J gave up 0 bases, with 13 bases separating them. Germline values: CDR1 SQVTM, CDR2 ANQGSEA. CDR3 length equals 15 residues. The CDR3 reads CSVVAGPYSNQPQHF. The CDR3 DNA reads TGCAGCGTTGTAGCGGGGCCTTATAGCAATCAGCCCCAGCATTTT. The full variable domain, rest sourced from reference TRBV29-1 and TRBJ1-5, is SAVISQKPSRDICQRGTSLTIQCQVDSQVTMMFWYRQQPGQSLTLIATANQGSEATYESGFVIDKFPISRPNLTFSTLTVSNMSPEDSSIYLCSVVAGPYSNQPQHFGDGTRLSIL.

J is TRBJ2-7 and V is TRBV7-2; 8 positions match TRBD1. CDR1 is SGHTA and CDR2 is FQGNSA in the germline V gene. After removal of 2 bases from V and 3 bases from J, the junction contained 3 bases not matched to a gene. The CDR3 is made up of 14 amino acids. This CDR3 is CASSLQGAFYEQYF. CDR3 in DNA: TGTGCCAGCAGCTTACAGGGGGCGTTCTACGAGCAGTACTTC.

The chain links TRBV21-1 to TRBJ2-5. TRBV21-1 represents a pseudogene. The CDR3 covers 16 residues. CDR3 nucleotides: TGTGCCAGCAGCAAAGCTTGGCAACAGCGCCAAGAGACCCAGTACTTC. It codes for CASSKAWQQRQETQYF.

The rearrangement joins TRBV29-1 to TRBJ2-7; D might be TRBD1 (6 bases). The V gene lost 4 bases and the J gene lost 3 bases, with 13 bases spanning the gap. Per germline, CDR1 SQVTM and CDR2 ANQGSEA. This CDR3 comprises 13 residues. In DNA, the CDR3 is TGCAGCGTTGGGGGGCAAACAGGCTACGAGCAGTACTTC. Translated: CSVGGQTGYEQYF.

The V and J genes are TRBV4-1 and TRBJ1-1; D ambiguous. With 4 bases removed from V and 1 base from J, the gap between germline ends came to 7 bases. The CDR3 contains 13 residues. Germline-derived CDR1 and CDR2 are MGHRA and YSYEKL. CDR3 nucleotide sequence: TGCGCCAGCAGCCGAACAACGAACACTGAAGCTTTCTTT. Its protein product is CASSRTTNTEAFF.

This clone occurred a few times. The J gene is TRBJ2-3, the V gene TRBV5-1; 10 bases match TRBD2. V was pared by 4 bases and J by 0 bases, with 5 bases of the junction left unmatched. Germline V lookup: CDR1 SGHRS, CDR2 YFSETQ. This CDR3 has 16 residues. The CDR3 reads CASSQREGSSTDTQYF. CDR3 bases: TGCGCCAGCAGCCAGCGGGAGGGTTCTAGCACAGATACGCAGTATTTT.

This chain joins TRBV5-1 and TRBJ1-5; 8 bases fit TRBD1. Germline loops: CDR1 SGHRS, CDR2 YFSETQ. After removal of 2 bases from V and 5 bases from J, the junction contained 6 bases not matched to a gene. The CDR3 runs to 15 residues. The CDR3 region has the DNA TGCGCCAGCAGCTTCAATGGACAGGGTGATCAGCCCCAGCATTTT. It translates to CASSFNGQGDQPQHF.

The V gene is TRBV30, the J gene TRBJ1-2; TRBD1 matches at 9 bases. Germline CDR1 is GTSNPN and CDR2 is SVGIG (reference sequence). This CDR3 has 13 amino acids. V lost 4 bases, J lost 4 bases, and 4 bases stayed unmatched. The CDR3 region is CAWNRGLGYGYTF. CDR3 nucleotides: TGTGCCTGGAACAGGGGGCTGGGCTATGGCTACACCTTC. The full variable domain, rest sourced from reference TRBV30 and TRBJ1-2, is SQTIHQWPATLVQPVGSPLSLECTVEGTSNPNLYWYRQAAGRGLQLLFYSVGIGQISSEVPQNLSASRPQDRQFILSSKKLLLSDSGFYLCAWNRGLGYGYTFGSGTRLTVV.

The chain combines TRBV4-2 with TRBJ2-3, with D perhaps being TRBD1 or TRBD2 (5 bases each). This CDR3 region has 15 residues. V lost 2 bases and J lost 0, with 9 bases in between. Germline values: CDR1 LGHNA, CDR2 YNFKEQ. CDR3 sequence (DNA): TGTGCCAGCAGCCAATTAGGGACGAGCACAGATACGCAGTATTTT. Protein product: CASSQLGTSTDTQYF.

The rearrangement joins TRBV27 to TRBJ2-5; 9 bases map to TRBD2. The CDR3 covers 16 residues. Germline V gene lookup returns CDR1 MNHEY and CDR2 SMNVEV (reference sequence). Trimming removed 4 bases from V and 5 bases from J; junction bases left unmatched: 11. The CDR3 loop is CASSSPGTSRRETQYF. DNA for the CDR3: TGTGCCAGCAGTTCACCCGGGACTAGCCGGCGGGAGACCCAGTACTTC.

This clone was seen a handful of times. This chain links TRBV6-5 with TRBJ2-3; no reliable D call. CDR1 and CDR2 from the germline V gene are MNHEY and SVGAGI. The V end was cut by 1 base, the J end by 5 bases, with 13 bases between. The CDR3 contains 15 residues. As DNA, the CDR3 is TGTGCCAGCAGTTACTTTTCAGCTCCCGGAGATACGCAGTATTTT. Translating gives CASSYFSAPGDTQYF.

The chain is built from TRBV4-3 and TRBJ2-5; D gene uncertain. Germline assignment: CDR1 LGHNA and CDR2 YSLEER. The CDR3 has 15 residues. V shed 0 bases and J shed 5 bases, with 13 bases lying between them. CDR3 sequence reads: CASSQEYGLAETQYF. CDR3 DNA sequence: TGCGCCAGCAGCCAAGAGTATGGTTTGGCCGAGACCCAGTACTTC.

The rearrangement uses TRBV11-1 and TRBJ2-5, with D maybe TRBD1 (7 bases). V was trimmed by 5 bases and J by 5 bases, leaving 24 bases between them. Germline-derived CDR1 and CDR2 are SGHAT and FQDESV (reference sequence). CDR3 length: 17 amino acids. CDR3 sequence (DNA): TGTGCCAGCAGCCAGATGGAGGGGGCTATAAGGAGGGAGACCCAGTACTTC. Translated, it gives CASSQMEGAIRRETQYF.